The 5 T cell receptor beta chains reported below all come from one sample, sequenced in a study of T cells after posttransplantation cyclophosphamide. Assay used: immunoSEQ multiplex PCR; TCRdb lists only in-frame clones, some missing. The sample consists of about 22,000 clones, almost 75% of them appearing once. Material for sequencing was memory CD4+ T cells sorted from PBMCs. These receptors originate from a woman in her fifties or sixties in good health, CMV-negative, and a related stem cell transplant donor.

V usage is TRBV6-1 and J usage is TRBJ2-7; 11 nucleotides align to TRBD2. Germline trimming cut 6 bases from V and 5 bases from J; bases unmatched to any gene: 9. CDR1 and CDR2 (germline): MNHNS, SASEGT. The CDR3 has 15 residues. The CDR3 here is CASSQLAGGIHEQYF. The DNA for the CDR3 is TGTGCCAGCAGCCAGCTAGCGGGAGGTATACACGAGCAGTACTTC.

J is TRBJ2-1 and V is TRBV7-9; 10 bases line up with TRBD1. The CDR3 is made up of 13 amino acids. Germline CDR1 reads SEHNR; CDR2 reads FQNEAQ (reference sequence). V was clipped by 8 bases and J by 7 bases; unmatched bases: 5. The CDR3 protein is CASLRTGGNEQFF. The DNA for the CDR3 is TGTGCCAGCCTTAGGACAGGGGGGAATGAGCAGTTCTTC.

CDR3: CASSWTSGYEQYF. The CDR3 bases are TGTGCCAGCAGCTGGACTAGCGGTTACGAGCAGTACTTC. This chain uses TRBV5-6 with TRBJ2-7, with 10 bases fitting TRBD2. Germline lookup yields CDR1 SGHDT and CDR2 YYEEEE. The length of the CDR3 is 13 residues. V lost 3 bases and J lost 4; bases outside the gene matches: 1.

This clone was seen once. This sequence joins TRBV9 and TRBJ1-2; TRBD1 matches at 8 bases. CDR1 SGDLS and CDR2 YYNGEE come from the germline V gene. The CDR3 totals 13 residues. Germline trimming cut 0 bases from V and 6 bases from J; bases unmatched to any gene: 1. The CDR3 spells CASSVGTGHGYTF. The DNA of the CDR3 is TGTGCCAGCAGCGTAGGGACAGGGCATGGCTACACCTTC.

This clone was seen a few times. This chain connects TRBV29-1 to TRBJ1-1, with D unclear. The CDR3 runs 16 residues. V was cut by 5 bases and J by 5 bases, with 24 bases left in between. CDR1 and CDR2 (germline): SQVTM, ANQGSEA. CDR3: CSVPIPWTSRGTEAFF. The CDR3 DNA reads TGCAGCGTTCCCATCCCGTGGACCTCACGAGGGACTGAAGCTTTCTTT.